Listed below are T cell receptor beta chains from one sample, sequenced in a study of TIL therapy for anti-PD-1-resistant metastatic lung cancer. Generated by immunoSEQ multiplex PCR, the TCRdb table keeps only in-frame clones and is missing some. Among about 100,000 clones listed, roughly 65% were seen once. Material: tumor tissue, obtained at baseline. These receptors originate from a person aged 25 to 80 with non-small cell lung cancer. Both conserved end residues are trimmed from each CDR3. Some rows mark clone size as missing; the rest say once, few, many or name a class of expanded clone.

clone size | J gene | V gene | CDR3 protein
- | TRBJ1-1 | TRBV6-6 | ASTYLGAPGTEAF
few | TRBJ2-7 | TRBV7-2 | ASSLVSGHYEQY
- | TRBJ2-3 | TRBV5-6 | ASSLFGTGGPDTQY
- | TRBJ2-5 | TRBV3-1/TRBV3-2 | ASSQESRRETQY
- | TRBJ2-3 | TRBV9 | ASSPPAVADFTDTQY
- | TRBJ2-1 | TRBV7-8 | ASSAERGRGYNEQF
- | TRBJ2-7 | TRBV10-3 | ASSGGGTYEQY
few | TRBJ2-5 | TRBV3-1/TRBV3-2 | ASRLARGRAQY
once | TRBJ2-1 | TRBV5-1 | ASSKTTEGNEQF
- | TRBJ1-4 | TRBV10-3 | AISESMAGGRTNEKLF
few | TRBJ2-3 | TRBV9 | ASSPIGGTQY
- | TRBJ1-4 | TRBV6-5 | ASRPDRRVGEKLF
once | TRBJ1-1 | TRBV28 | ASSAGQINTEAF
- | TRBJ1-2 | TRBV12-3/TRBV12-4 | ATSNYGYT
- | TRBJ1-1 | TRBV7-2 | ASSLARTQNTEAF
few | TRBJ1-6 | TRBV7-2 | ASSPRTGNSPLH
many | TRBJ2-2 | TRBV4-1 | ASSQMQGAGGELF
- | TRBJ2-5 | TRBV6-2/TRBV6-3 | ASSYGGASGSFKETQY
- | TRBJ1-5 | TRBV5-1 | ASSLALGEPQH
many | TRBJ1-6 | TRBV6-2/TRBV6-3 | ASSSRTGRASPLH
- | TRBJ2-7 | TRBV10-2 | ASMGASTLEQY
- | TRBJ1-1 | TRBV5-1 | ASSLINTEAF
- | TRBJ2-3 | TRBV11-3 | ASSFGGRRDTQY
- | TRBJ1-4 | TRBV30 | AWRRATNEKLF
few | TRBJ2-1 | TRBV6-4 | ASSAQGTAYNEQF
- | TRBJ2-5 | TRBV5-1 | ASRSTSGTIQETQY
- | TRBJ1-1 | TRBV18 | ASSQGTGGYTEAF
- | TRBJ1-1 | TRBV7-9 | ASSLESLTEAF
- | TRBJ1-1 | TRBV27 | ASSFVRDTEAF
- | TRBJ1-1 | TRBV28 | AIYTDSLNTEAF
- | TRBJ2-5 | TRBV19 | ASSIGVASRGETQY
- | TRBJ1-2 | TRBV7-9 | ASSPGRILGLGYGYT
- | TRBJ2-2 | TRBV5-1 | ASRKDTTGELF
- | TRBJ2-1 | TRBV9 | ASSVAGYNEQF
- | TRBJ1-5 | TRBV4-1 | ASSQEDGGVNQPQH
- | TRBJ1-5 | TRBV28 | ASSLGGTGNQPQH